The 27 T cell receptor beta chains in this list originate from one sample, sequenced in a study of graft-versus-host responses after intestinal transplantation. These TCRs are of unknown antigen specificity. Sequencing was performed with immunoSEQ multiplex PCR; in TCRdb, only in-frame clones are kept and a portion is missing. This sample has some 100,000 clones, with 85% to 95% found just once. The starting material was unstimulated CD8+ T cells sorted from spleen or lymph node cells, obtained before transplant. The receptors shown here come from a human donor who was the organ donor for an intestinal transplant.

The chain uses TRBV5-1 and TRBJ2-2, with 9 bases aligning to TRBD1. CDR1 and CDR2 (germline): SGHRS, YFSETQ. This CDR3 is 16 amino acids long. The junction had 8 bases not matched to a gene; V was cut back by 4 bases and J by 4 bases. CDR3 loop: CASSVLTGGTTGELFF. CDR3 coding DNA: TGCGCCAGCAGCGTCCTAACAGGGGGCACCACCGGGGAGCTGTTTTTT.

In its sample, this clone was seen once. The gene calls are TRBV10-2 and TRBJ2-3, with TRBD2 as a possible D gene (6 bases). Looked up from germline, CDR1 is WSHSY and CDR2 is SAAADI. V lost 2 bases to trimming and J lost 4 bases, with 10 bases between them. The CDR3 contains 14 residues. The CDR3 DNA reads TGCGCCAGCAGTGAGACGGGAGTGGCAGATACGCAGTATTTT. This codes for CASSETGVADTQYF.

The rearrangement uses TRBV5-8 and TRBJ1-3; D might be TRBD1 (6 bases). Per germline, CDR1 SGHTS and CDR2 YDEGEE. V lost 4 bases and J lost 5, with 19 bases in between. CDR3 length: 16 residues. The CDR3 protein is CASSRAGKGDRNTIYF. Written as DNA, the CDR3 is TGTGCCAGCAGCCGCGCAGGAAAGGGGGATAGAAACACCATATATTTT. Combining the CDR3 with reference TRBV5-8 and TRBJ1-3 gives the whole variable domain EAGVTQSPTHLIKTRGQQATLRCSPISGHTSVYWYQQALGLGLQFLLWYDEGEERNRGNFPPRFSGRQFPNYSSELNVNALELEDSALYLCASSRAGKGDRNTIYFGEGSWLTVV.

The rearrangement uses TRBV9 and TRBJ2-3, with TRBD1 matching over 9 bases. Trimming removed 1 base from V and 6 bases from J; junction bases left unmatched: 6. The CDR3 extends over 15 amino acids. Looked up from germline, CDR1 is SGDLS and CDR2 is YYNGEE. The CDR3 region has the DNA TGTGCCAGCAGCGTACCGGGACAGGGTTCCGATACGCAGTATTTT. Its protein product is CASSVPGQGSDTQYF.

The rearrangement links TRBV2 to TRBJ2-7, with 9 nucleotides matching TRBD2. The CDR3 consists of 16 residues. V shed 5 bases and J 3 bases; nucleotides not matched to a gene: 11. CDR1 and CDR2 from the germline V gene are SNHLY and FYNNEI. The CDR3 DNA reads TGTGCCAGCAGTTGGGGACTAGCATTTTTCTACTACGAGCAGTACTTC. Protein: CASSWGLAFFYYEQYF.

This clone has a handful of counts. The J gene is TRBJ1-2, the V gene TRBV19; D might be TRBD1 (6 bases). The V end lost 3 bases, the J end lost 4 bases, and 15 bases lay between the germline ends. The germline CDR1 and CDR2 sequences are LNHDA and SQIVND (reference sequence). This CDR3 region has 15 residues. CDR3 region: CASSIPGHDGYGYTF. CDR3 nucleotide sequence: TGTGCCAGTAGTATCCCGGGACACGACGGCTATGGCTACACCTTC.

The chain is built from TRBV30 and TRBJ2-3; 8 bases fit TRBD2. This CDR3 has 15 residues. Germline CDR1 reads GTSNPN; CDR2 reads SVGIG (reference sequence). The junction had 6 bases not matched to a gene; V was cut back by 2 bases and J by 2 bases. The CDR3 protein is CAWSRNGGATDTQYF. CDR3 nucleotide sequence: TGTGCCTGGAGTCGAAACGGGGGGGCCACAGATACGCAGTATTTT.

This chain links TRBV7-9 with TRBJ1-5; TRBD1 might be the D (5 bases). Germline CDR1 SEHNR, CDR2 FQNEAQ (reference sequence). Trimming cost V 3 bases and J 4 bases, with 19 bases left between them. The CDR3 runs 17 residues. This chain's CDR3 is CASSLGEGPQPNQPQHF. The CDR3 DNA follows: TGTGCCAGCAGCTTGGGGGAGGGGCCCCAACCTAATCAGCCCCAGCATTTT.

V is TRBV5-1 and J is TRBJ2-1, with 9 positions matching TRBD2. Trimming cost V 0 bases and J 6 bases; bases outside gene matches: 4. This CDR3 is built from 15 residues. Germline V gene data show CDR1 as SGHRS and CDR2 as YFSETQ. This chain's CDR3 is CASSLDGGRANEQFF. CDR3 coding DNA: TGCGCCAGCAGCTTGGACGGCGGGAGGGCCAATGAGCAGTTCTTC.

V gene TRBV4-2 combines with J gene TRBJ2-7, with 8 bases lining up with TRBD2. The CDR3 is 14 amino acids. Trimming took 4 bases from V and 3 from J; bases not matched to a gene: 5. The germline gives CDR1 LGHNA, CDR2 YNFKEQ. The chain's CDR3 is CASSPREGFYEQYF. CDR3 in DNA: TGTGCCAGCAGCCCACGGGAGGGTTTCTACGAGCAGTACTTC.

V gene TRBV6-1 combines with J gene TRBJ2-2; D might be TRBD2 (7 bases). Germline CDR1 and CDR2: MNHNS and SASEGT. This CDR3 spans 15 amino acids. V gave up 10 bases and J gave up 3 bases, with 18 bases separating them. This CDR3 reads CATPRGGLDTGELFF. The CDR3 bases are TGTGCCACCCCGAGGGGGGGACTGGACACCGGGGAGCTGTTTTTT.

V gene TRBV2 combines with J gene TRBJ1-6; D might be TRBD1 (5 bases). The CDR3 has 15 amino acids. The V and J ends lost 2 bases and 4 bases respectively, with 9 bases between them. From germline, CDR1 is SNHLY and CDR2 FYNNEI. CDR3: CASSELTVYNSPLHF. The DNA for the CDR3 is TGTGCCAGCAGTGAACTGACAGTTTATAATTCACCCCTCCACTTT.

The CDR3 spells CASGLAGAYEQYF. For the CDR3, the DNA is TGTGCCAGCGGACTAGCGGGAGCTTACGAGCAGTACTTC. The chain has TRBV27 and TRBJ2-7; 13 bases are shared with TRBD2. The CDR3 extends over 13 amino acids. Germline CDR1 MNHEY, CDR2 SMNVEV (reference sequence). Germline trimming cut 8 bases from V and 4 bases from J; bases unmatched to any gene: 2.

In this sample, this clone turned up a few times. V is TRBV30 and J is TRBJ1-1; D is ambiguous. The germline V gene has CDR1 GTSNPN and CDR2 SVGIG (reference sequence). Trimming left V 1 base short and J 7 bases short, with 7 bases between. This CDR3 is 11 amino acids long. CDR3 loop: CAWSGPGEAFF. The CDR3 DNA reads as TGTGCCTGGAGTGGGCCGGGTGAAGCTTTCTTT.

J is TRBJ1-5 and V is TRBV6-1, with D possibly TRBD1 on 6 matching bases. There are 16 residues in the CDR3. Germline V CDR1 and CDR2: MNHNS, SASEGT. V dropped 2 bases and J dropped 5 bases, with 16 bases sitting between them. This CDR3 reads CASSEWEQGPYQPQHF. CDR3 nucleotide sequence: TGTGCCAGCAGTGAATGGGAACAGGGACCTTATCAGCCCCAGCATTTT.

The chain recombines TRBV14 with TRBJ2-5; TRBD1 is a possible D gene (6 bases). The last part of the DNA fits TRBJ2-7 better; the J call may be wrong. The CDR3 is made up of 16 amino acids. Germline CDR1 SGHDN, CDR2 FVKESK. CDR3 DNA sequence: TGTGCCAGCAGCCAAGATCAGGGGCGCACGGCCTACGAGCAGTACTTC. It specifies CASSQDQGRTAYEQYF.

The chain recombines TRBV19 with TRBJ2-7; maybe TRBD1 (5 bases). V dropped 0 bases and J dropped 4 bases, with 7 bases sitting between them. The CDR3 contains 13 residues. The germline V gene has CDR1 LNHDA and CDR2 SQIVND (reference sequence). The CDR3 DNA is TGTGCCAGTAGTATAGATGGGGCTTACGAGCAGTACTTC. This codes for CASSIDGAYEQYF. The full variable domain, completed using reference TRBV19 and TRBJ2-7, is DGGITQSPKYLFRKEGQNVTLSCEQNLNHDAMYWYRQDPGQGLRLIYYSQIVNDFQKGDIAEGYSVSREKKESFPLTVTSAQKNPTAFYLCASSIDGAYEQYFGPGTRLTVT.

The CDR3 loop reads CATKFSGGGGTGNTEAFF. Written as DNA, the CDR3 is TGTGCCACCAAATTCTCGGGTGGCGGGGGTACAGGGAACACTGAAGCTTTCTTT. The chain recombines TRBV27 with TRBJ1-1, with D tentatively TRBD1 (5 bases). Germline values: CDR1 MNHEY, CDR2 SMNVEV (reference sequence). This CDR3 is 18 amino acids long. V gave up 10 bases and J gave up 1 base, with 28 bases separating them.

The gene calls are TRBV18 and TRBJ2-3; D remains ambiguous. The V and J ends lost 0 bases and 1 base respectively, with 8 bases between them. Per germline, CDR1 KGHSH and CDR2 LQKENI. The length of the CDR3 is 15 residues. The CDR3 loop is CASSPPSSRTDTQYF. The CDR3 DNA reads as TGTGCCAGCTCACCACCTAGCTCACGCACAGATACGCAGTATTTT.

The chain combines TRBV10-2 with TRBJ2-5; D is perhaps TRBD1 (6 bases). Per the germline V gene, CDR1 is WSHSY and CDR2 is SAAADI. V was pared by 2 bases and J by 2 bases, with 27 bases between. The CDR3 is made up of 20 amino acids. The CDR3 nucleotides are TGCGCCAGCAGTGAGAACCACAACGTCTACGAGAGGACAGTGCAAGAGACCCAGTACTTC. It translates to CASSENHNVYERTVQETQYF.

J is TRBJ2-2 and V is TRBV7-9, with D perhaps TRBD1 (6 bases). Germline loops: CDR1 SEHNR, CDR2 FQNEAQ (reference sequence). V gave up 5 bases and J gave up 1 base, with 14 bases separating them. CDR3 length equals 16 residues. The chain's CDR3 is CASSAPRGQNTGELFF. Written as DNA, the CDR3 is TGTGCCAGCAGCGCCCCCCGGGGACAGAACACCGGGGAGCTGTTTTTT.

To note about this clone: At the DNA level, this CDR3 is encoded by other sequences in the same sample as well. This rearrangement joins TRBV30 to TRBJ1-2; TRBD1 agrees at 7 bases. The V and J ends lost 2 bases and 3 bases, in that order; junction bases with no gene match: 3. This CDR3 is 13 amino acids long. Germline V lookup: CDR1 GTSNPN, CDR2 SVGIG (reference sequence). CDR3 region: CAWSLTGDYGYTF. In DNA form, the CDR3 reads TGTGCCTGGAGTTTAACAGGGGACTATGGCTACACCTTC.

The rearrangement links TRBV29-1 to TRBJ2-6; TRBD1 might be the D (7 bases). The CDR3 loop spans 23 amino acids. V gave up 8 bases and J gave up 0 bases, with 38 bases separating them. Germline CDR1 is SQVTM and CDR2 is ANQGSEA. This CDR3 is CSLQKKTGDKVRQGVSGANVLTF. Written as DNA, the CDR3 is TGCAGCCTACAAAAGAAAACGGGGGACAAAGTCAGACAGGGAGTCTCTGGGGCCAACGTCCTGACTTTC.

In DNA form, the CDR3 reads TGTGCCTGGAGCCTAGGGACAAGTAACTTTCCTTCTAACTATGGCTACACCTTC. As protein: CAWSLGTSNFPSNYGYTF. The rearrangement links TRBV30 to TRBJ1-2; a possible D gene is TRBD1 (6 bases). The V end lost 3 bases, the J end lost 0 bases, and 23 bases lay between the germline ends. This CDR3 has 18 residues. Germline V gives CDR1 GTSNPN, CDR2 SVGIG (reference sequence).

The CDR3 sequence is CASSYTSVKGPQDGDTQYF. In DNA, the CDR3 is TGTGCCAGCAGTTACACTAGCGTTAAGGGGCCTCAAGACGGGGATACGCAGTATTTT. The rearrangement joins TRBV28 to TRBJ2-3; 7 bases align to TRBD2. V shed 4 bases, J shed 6 bases, and the junction held 22 bases outside the gene matches. Germline values: CDR1 MDHEN, CDR2 SYDVKM. The CDR3 runs 19 residues.

The V and J genes are TRBV28 and TRBJ1-6, with a tentative D call TRBD1 (6 bases). Germline V gene sequence: CDR1 MDHEN, CDR2 SYDVKM. The CDR3 totals 15 residues. Trimming pared 0 bases from V and 7 bases from J, leaving 10 bases between. The CDR3: CASSLWWTVNSPLHF. In DNA, the CDR3 is TGTGCCAGCAGTTTATGGTGGACAGTAAATTCACCCCTCCACTTT.

The V and J genes are TRBV19 and TRBJ2-3, with D tentatively TRBD2 (7 bases). The V gene's germline CDR1 is LNHDA and CDR2 SQIVND (reference sequence). The CDR3 is 15 amino acids. Deletions cut 6 bases from V and 2 bases from J, with 15 bases between. The CDR3 spells CASSPGAGVTDTQYF. CDR3 bases: TGTGCCAGTAGCCCAGGGGCGGGGGTCACAGATACGCAGTATTTT.